The TCR beta chain described here comes from a study of Ad26.COV2.S vaccination and SARS-CoV-2 variants. Overall study context: The vaccine Ad26.COV2.S was put into the muscle once, or twice with 56 days between. Study-wide findings and caveats: Measures of TCR breadth and depth may have fallen short of total T cell responses.

Measured with immunoSEQ multiplex PCR; TCRdb has only the in-frame clones, and not every one. The data hold about 400,000 clones, with 83% observed a single time. Notes on this clone: Its antigen remains unidentified.

The treatment denotes: about 20 received Ad26.COV2.S at low or high dose, single or two shots; 5 received placebo; per-sample allocation not given. The study sampled participants on day 63 after the first vaccine or placebo injection. The specimen comprised peripheral blood, sampled in a trial of Ad26.COV2.S vaccine versus placebo. The clonotype comes from a person between 18 and 65 years old who received the Ad26.COV2.S COVID-19 vaccine or a placebo.

The CDR3 bases are TGTGCCAGCAGAGAACAGGGGGCCTCCTATGGCTACACCTTC. As protein: CASREQGASYGYTF. This chain uses TRBV27 with TRBJ1-2, with 9 positions matching TRBD1. CDR1 and CDR2 from the germline V gene are MNHEY and SMNVEV (reference sequence). The CDR3 runs 14 residues. V was clipped by 6 bases and J by 4 bases; unmatched bases: 6.